This T cell receptor (beta chain) was captured by sequencing in a study of T-cell reconstitution after alpha-beta-depleted transplantation in children. V shed 3 bases and J shed 8 bases, with 18 bases lying between them. In germline, CDR1 is SNHLY, CDR2 FYNNEI. The CDR3 totals 15 residues. The authors prepared the TCRbeta library with unique molecular identifiers. Using its own MiXCR run on the PCR reads, TCRdb lists one record per CDR3 protein. This sample has about 120,000 distinct CDR3 sequences; around a tenth occur once, and the top ten carry approximately 7.6%. This chain links TRBV2 with TRBJ2-3; D is undetermined. The TCR sequence derives from a human donor who donated a stem cell graft to a child with acute lymphoblastic leukemia. Sequences were derived from PBMCs from the stem cell graft donor, sampled from the stem cell graft. Here the CDR3 DNA reads TGTGCCAGCAGTGAGGTCAGCCTTCGTTTTGGTACGCAGTATTTT. Its protein is CASSEVSLRFGTQYF.